The present T cell receptor (beta chain) was sequenced within a study of CD8+ T cells in alopecia areata. Findings and limits, study-wide: More clonal than normal scalp was lesional scalp, particularly alopecia totalis/universalis.

With 0 bases clipped from V and 0 bases from J, the junction kept 2 bases outside the gene matches. Germline V gene sequence: CDR1 MNHEY, CDR2 SVGAGI. The CDR3 consists of 16 residues. Comments on this clone: Its target is unknown.

Extraction and reverse transcription of RNA yielded cDNA as the sequencing template. Sequencing was performed with immunoSEQ multiplex PCR; in TCRdb, only in-frame clones are kept and a portion is missing. The sample shows around 120,000 clones, about 50% of them seen only once. The receptor was derived from a human donor with alopecia areata. The J gene is TRBJ2-1, the V gene TRBV6-5, with 7 bases identical to TRBD1. Input material: NKG2D-low CD8+ T cells sorted from blood. CDR3 nucleotide sequence: TGTGCCAGCAGTTACTCGTGGGACAGCTCCTACAATGAGCAGTTCTTC. This codes for CASSYSWDSSYNEQFF.